This section outlines one T cell receptor (beta chain) sequence together with its context. The data stem from a study of T cell responses to AZD1222 COVID-19 vaccine. With 7 bases removed from V and 0 bases from J, the gap between germline ends came to 16 bases. The CDR3 sequence is 16 residues long. Germline values: CDR1 MDHEN, CDR2 SYDVKM. TCRdb keeps only in-frame clones here, not all; method: immunoSEQ multiplex PCR. The table records roughly 100,000 clones, 80% to 85% of them present only once. The clonotype comes from an adult in good health. Specimen: peripheral blood, collected on day 0 of AZD1222 vaccination. This chain connects TRBV28 to TRBJ2-1, with a weak D call TRBD1 (5 bases). CDR3 sequence reads: CASIQGGFSSYNEQFF. The CDR3 coding sequence is TGTGCCAGCATTCAGGGCGGATTCAGCTCCTACAATGAGCAGTTCTTC.